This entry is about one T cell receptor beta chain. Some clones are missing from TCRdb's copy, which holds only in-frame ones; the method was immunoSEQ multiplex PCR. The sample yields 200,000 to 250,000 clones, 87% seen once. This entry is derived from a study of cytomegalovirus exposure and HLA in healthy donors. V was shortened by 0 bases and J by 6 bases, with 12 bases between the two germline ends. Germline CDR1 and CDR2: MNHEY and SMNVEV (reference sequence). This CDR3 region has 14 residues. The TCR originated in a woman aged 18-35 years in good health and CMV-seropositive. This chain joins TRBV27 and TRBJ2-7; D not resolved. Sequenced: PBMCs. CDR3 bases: TGTGCCAGCAGTTTATCACCGGGTGCACCCGAGCAGTACTTC. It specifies CASSLSPGAPEQYF.